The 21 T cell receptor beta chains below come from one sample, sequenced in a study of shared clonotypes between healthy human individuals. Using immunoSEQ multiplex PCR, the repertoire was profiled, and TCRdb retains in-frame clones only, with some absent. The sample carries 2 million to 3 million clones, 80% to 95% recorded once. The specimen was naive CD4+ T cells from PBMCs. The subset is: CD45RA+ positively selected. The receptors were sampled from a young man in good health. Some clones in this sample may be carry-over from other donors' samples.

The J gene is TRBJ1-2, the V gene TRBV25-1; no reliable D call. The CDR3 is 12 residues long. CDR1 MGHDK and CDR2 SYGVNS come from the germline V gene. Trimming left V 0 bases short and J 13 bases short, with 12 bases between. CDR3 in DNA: TGTGCCAGCAGTGAATATTCGCAGCGCCGCACCTTC. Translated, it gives CASSEYSQRRTF.

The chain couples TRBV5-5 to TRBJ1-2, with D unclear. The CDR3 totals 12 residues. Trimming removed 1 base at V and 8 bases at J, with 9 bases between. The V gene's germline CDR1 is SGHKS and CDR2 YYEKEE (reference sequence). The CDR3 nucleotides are TGTGCCAGCAGCTTGCGGGGAGGAGGCTACACCTTC. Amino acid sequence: CASSLRGGGYTF. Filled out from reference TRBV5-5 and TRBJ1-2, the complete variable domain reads DAGVTQSPTHLIKTRGQQVTLRCSPISGHKSVSWYQQVLGQGPQFIFQYYEKEERGRGNFPDRFSARQFPNYSSELNVNALLLGDSALYLCASSLRGGGYTFGSGTRLTVV.

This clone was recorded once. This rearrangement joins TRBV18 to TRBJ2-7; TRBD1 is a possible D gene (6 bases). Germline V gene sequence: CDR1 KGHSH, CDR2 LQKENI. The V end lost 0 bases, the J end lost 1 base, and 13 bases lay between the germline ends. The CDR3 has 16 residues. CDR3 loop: CASSPPSGTSSYEQYF. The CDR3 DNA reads TGTGCCAGCTCACCACCGTCTGGGACATCTTCCTACGAGCAGTACTTC.

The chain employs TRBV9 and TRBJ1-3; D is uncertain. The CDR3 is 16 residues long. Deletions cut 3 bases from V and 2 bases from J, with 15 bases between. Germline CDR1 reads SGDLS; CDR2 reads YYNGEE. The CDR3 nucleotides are TGTGCCAGCAGCGCCAAAACAGCGCTGGCTGGAAACACCATATATTTT. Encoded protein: CASSAKTALAGNTIYF.

DNA of the CDR3: TGCGCCAGCAGCTTGACGGACAGGGCCCCACTGTTTTTT. This codes for CASSLTDRAPLFF. This chain connects TRBV5-1 to TRBJ1-4; 8 bases line up with TRBD1. Germline CDR1 and CDR2: SGHRS and YFSETQ. V shed 1 base, J shed 13 bases, and the junction held 6 bases outside the gene matches. This CDR3 has 13 amino acids.

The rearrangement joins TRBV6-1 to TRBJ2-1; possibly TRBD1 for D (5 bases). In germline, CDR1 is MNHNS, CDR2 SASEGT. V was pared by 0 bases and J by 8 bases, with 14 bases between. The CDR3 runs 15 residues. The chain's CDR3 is CASSEASSTGDEQFF. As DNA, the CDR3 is TGTGCCAGCAGTGAAGCCTCGTCAACAGGCGATGAGCAGTTCTTC.

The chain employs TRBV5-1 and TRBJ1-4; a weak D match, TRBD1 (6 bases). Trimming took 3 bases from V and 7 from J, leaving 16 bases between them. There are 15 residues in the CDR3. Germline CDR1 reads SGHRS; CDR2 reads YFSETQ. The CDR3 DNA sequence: TGCGCCAGCAGCTCCGGAGGTACAGGGCTTGAAAAACTGTTTTTT. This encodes CASSSGGTGLEKLFF.

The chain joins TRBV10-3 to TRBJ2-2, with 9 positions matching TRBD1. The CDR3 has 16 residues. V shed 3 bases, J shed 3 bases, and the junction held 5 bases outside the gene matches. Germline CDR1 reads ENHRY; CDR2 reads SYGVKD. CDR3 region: CAISDFTGGDTGELFF. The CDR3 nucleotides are TGTGCCATCAGTGATTTTACAGGGGGCGACACCGGGGAGCTGTTTTTT.

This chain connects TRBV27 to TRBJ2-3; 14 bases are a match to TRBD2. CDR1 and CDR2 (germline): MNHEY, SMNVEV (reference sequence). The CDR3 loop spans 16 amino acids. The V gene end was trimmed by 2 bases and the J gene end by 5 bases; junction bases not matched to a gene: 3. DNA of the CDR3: TGTGCCAGCAGTTTAGGGACTAGCGGGAGAGGAGATACGCAGTATTTT. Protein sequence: CASSLGTSGRGDTQYF.

The CDR3 coding sequence is TGTGCCAGCAGGCCCTCCTCGGGGGCTGAAGCTTTCTTT. Encoded protein: CASRPSSGAEAFF. This chain links TRBV7-9 with TRBJ1-1; tentative D call: TRBD1 (5 bases). Trimming stripped 6 bases from V and 6 bases from J, with 14 bases between. This CDR3 is 13 amino acids long. From germline, CDR1 is SEHNR and CDR2 FQNEAQ (reference sequence).

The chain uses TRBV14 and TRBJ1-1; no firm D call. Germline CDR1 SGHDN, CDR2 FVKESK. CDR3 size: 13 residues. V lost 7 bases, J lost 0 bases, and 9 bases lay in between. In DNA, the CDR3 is TGTGCCAGCAAAGTCGGCATGAACACTGAAGCTTTCTTT. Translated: CASKVGMNTEAFF.

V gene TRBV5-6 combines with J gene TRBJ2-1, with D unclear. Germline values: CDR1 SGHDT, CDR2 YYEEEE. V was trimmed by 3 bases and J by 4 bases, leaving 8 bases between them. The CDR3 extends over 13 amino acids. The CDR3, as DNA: TGTGCCAGCAGCTCGACTGGTTACAATGAGCAGTTCTTC. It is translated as CASSSTGYNEQFF.

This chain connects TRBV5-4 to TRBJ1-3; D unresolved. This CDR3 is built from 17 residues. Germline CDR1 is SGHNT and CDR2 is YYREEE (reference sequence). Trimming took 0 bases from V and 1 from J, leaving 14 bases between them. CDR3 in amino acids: CASSLDRRRASGNTIYF. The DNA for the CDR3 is TGTGCCAGCAGCTTGGACCGCCGGAGGGCATCTGGAAACACCATATATTTT.

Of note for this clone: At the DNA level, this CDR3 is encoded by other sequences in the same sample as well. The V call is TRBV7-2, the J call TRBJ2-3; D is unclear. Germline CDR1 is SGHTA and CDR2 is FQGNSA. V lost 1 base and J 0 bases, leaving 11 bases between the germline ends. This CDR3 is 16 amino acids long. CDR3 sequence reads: CASSLVGSGSTDTQYF. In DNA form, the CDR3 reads TGTGCCAGCAGCTTAGTCGGTAGTGGTAGCACAGATACGCAGTATTTT. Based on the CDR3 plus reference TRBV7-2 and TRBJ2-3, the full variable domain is GAGVSQSPSNKVTEKGKDVELRCDPISGHTALYWYRQSLGQGLEFLIYFQGNSAPDKSGLPSDRFSAERTGGSVSTLTIQRTQQEDSAVYLCASSLVGSGSTDTQYFGPGTRLTVL.

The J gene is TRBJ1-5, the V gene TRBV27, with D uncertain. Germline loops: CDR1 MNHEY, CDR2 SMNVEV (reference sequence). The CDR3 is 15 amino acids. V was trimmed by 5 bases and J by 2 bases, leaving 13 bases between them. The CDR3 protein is CASSLTDGGNQPQHF. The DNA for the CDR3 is TGTGCCAGCAGTCTCACAGATGGCGGCAATCAGCCCCAGCATTTT.

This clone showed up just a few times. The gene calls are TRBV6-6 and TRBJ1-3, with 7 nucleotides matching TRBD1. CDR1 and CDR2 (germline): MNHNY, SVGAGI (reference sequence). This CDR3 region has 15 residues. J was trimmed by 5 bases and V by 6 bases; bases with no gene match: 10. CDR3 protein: CASSQRTGNRNTIYF. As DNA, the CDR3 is TGTGCCAGCAGCCAACGGACAGGCAACAGAAACACCATATATTTT.

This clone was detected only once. The CDR3 nucleotides are TGTGCCAGCAGTGAAGAGGTCCTCTCCGGCGGGCGCTATGGCTACACCTTC. Translating gives CASSEEVLSGGRYGYTF. The V and J genes are TRBV2 and TRBJ1-2, with no clear D. V lost 1 base and J lost 4, with 19 bases in between. CDR1 SNHLY and CDR2 FYNNEI come from the germline V gene. This CDR3 region has 17 residues.

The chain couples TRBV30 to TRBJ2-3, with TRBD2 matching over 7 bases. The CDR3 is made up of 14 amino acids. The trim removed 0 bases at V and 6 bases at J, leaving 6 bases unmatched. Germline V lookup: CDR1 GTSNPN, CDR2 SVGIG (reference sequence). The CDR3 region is CAWSVGRETDTQYF. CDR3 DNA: TGTGCCTGGAGTGTAGGGCGGGAGACCGATACGCAGTATTTT.

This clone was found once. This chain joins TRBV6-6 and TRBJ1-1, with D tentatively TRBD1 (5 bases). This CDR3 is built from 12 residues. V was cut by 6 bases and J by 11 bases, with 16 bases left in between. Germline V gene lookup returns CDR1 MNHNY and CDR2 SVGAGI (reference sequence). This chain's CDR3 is CASRNRDSRAFF. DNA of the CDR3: TGTGCCAGCAGAAACCGGGACTCGCGGGCTTTCTTT.

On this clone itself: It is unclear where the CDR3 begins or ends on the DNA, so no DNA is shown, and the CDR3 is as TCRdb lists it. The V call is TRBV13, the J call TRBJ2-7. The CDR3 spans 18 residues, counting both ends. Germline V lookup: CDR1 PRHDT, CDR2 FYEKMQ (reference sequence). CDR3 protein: CASSSIRGRPNRFYEQYF.

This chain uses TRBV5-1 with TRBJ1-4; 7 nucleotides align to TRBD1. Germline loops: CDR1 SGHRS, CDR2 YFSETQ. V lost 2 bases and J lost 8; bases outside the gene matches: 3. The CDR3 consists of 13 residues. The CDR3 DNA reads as TGCGCCAGCAGCTTACCGGGACAGGAAAAACTGTTTTTT. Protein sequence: CASSLPGQEKLFF. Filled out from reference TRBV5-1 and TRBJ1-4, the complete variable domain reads KAGVTQTPRYLIKTRGQQVTLSCSPISGHRSVSWYQQTPGQGLQFLFEYFSETQRNKGNFPGRFSGRQFSNSRSEMNVSTLELGDSALYLCASSLPGQEKLFFGSGTQLSVL.